These T cell receptor beta chains were read from a single sample in a study of cytomegalovirus exposure and HLA in healthy donors. Libraries were prepared by immunoSEQ multiplex PCR; TCRdb keeps only in-frame clonotypes and omits some of them. The sample lists about 160,000 clones, approximately 80% occurring once. The sequenced sample was PBMCs. These receptors were obtained from a woman between 50 and 59 years old in good health and CMV-seropositive. CDR3s include the opening cysteine and the closing phenylalanine or tryptophan. D genes are given only for firm matches. Some rows have no size entry. The others give once, few or many, or a class for an expanded clone.

len	d_gene	abundance	j_gene	v_gene	CDR3aa	CDR3nt
17	-	-	TRBJ2-2	TRBV7-7	CASSPSPSHRNTGELFF	TGTGCTAGCAGCCCCTCCCCCTCACACCGGAACACCGGGGAGCTGTTTTTT
13	TRBD1	-	TRBJ2-7	TRBV19	CASGQGSLYEQYF	TGTGCCAGCGGACAGGGATCCCTCTACGAGCAGTACTTC
15	-	-	TRBJ1-1	TRBV5-6	CASSLEEARNTEAFF	TGTGCCAGCAGCTTAGAGGAGGCGCGGAACACTGAAGCTTTCTTT
20	TRBD2	-	TRBJ2-1	TRBV23-1	CASSQSRAAGGEGCDNEQFF	TGCGCCAGCAGTCAGAGCAGGGCAGCGGGAGGAGAGGGATGTGACAATGAGCAGTTCTTC
15	-	-	TRBJ2-5	TRBV5-5	CASSSQGAGEETQYF	TGTGCCAGCAGCTCTCAGGGGGCGGGGGAAGAGACCCAGTACTTC
16	TRBD2	-	TRBJ2-4	TRBV19	CASSGRLAGTKNIQYF	TGTGCCAGTAGCGGTCGGCTAGCGGGAACCAAAAACATTCAGTACTTC
18	TRBD2	-	TRBJ2-3	TRBV7-2	CASSFPPISGREIDTQYF	TGTGCCAGCAGCTTCCCCCCGATTAGCGGGAGAGAAATAGATACGCAGTATTTT
14	-	-	TRBJ2-7	TRBV6-1	CASSEPADSYEQYF	TGTGCCAGCAGTGAGCCTGCGGACTCCTACGAGCAGTACTTC
16	-	few	TRBJ1-5	TRBV5-6	CASSKRTVLSNQPQHF	TGTGCCAGCAGCAAACGGACAGTGCTTAGCAATCAGCCCCAGCATTTT
13	-	once	TRBJ1-3	TRBV30	CAWQGFSGNTIYF	TGTGCCTGGCAGGGATTCTCTGGAAACACCATATATTTT